Following are 20 T cell receptor beta chains from one sample sequenced in a study of cytomegalovirus exposure and HLA in healthy donors (dated by TCRdb to about 2017). The library was obtained by the immunoSEQ multiplex PCR assay. For the multiplex PCR, a mixture combining 60 forward primers for TCR Vbeta segments and 13 reverse primers for TCR Jbeta segments was used. The table comes from immuneACCESS by way of TCRdb, which keeps in-frame sequences with V and J called. Part of the clones is missing from these tables; in studies checked, under half for an unresolved V gene and the rest for unknown reasons. For this sample there are more than 150,000 clones; 65% to 85% appear just once. The ten largest clones add up to less than 1.5% of the sample. Sample: PBMCs. The receptors were sampled from a girl aged 5 to 17 in good health and CMV-seropositive.

The chain has TRBV10-3 and TRBJ2-7; TRBD1 matches 7 bases. V shed 8 bases and J 1 base; nucleotides not matched to a gene: 2. CDR3 length: 12 amino acids. Germline-derived CDR1 and CDR2 are ENHRY and SYGVKD. CDR3 nucleotides: TGTGCCATCTCGACAGGGTCCTACGAGCAGTACTTC. Its protein is CAISTGSYEQYF.

The V gene is TRBV20-1, the J gene TRBJ1-1; maybe TRBD1 (5 bases). CDR1 is DFQATT and CDR2 is SNEGSKA in the germline V gene (reference sequence). The V end was cut by 3 bases, the J end by 10 bases, with 12 bases between. The CDR3 runs 11 residues. The CDR3 region has the DNA TGCAGTGCTAGCCCGGTGGGGGGAGCTTTCTTT. Its protein is CSASPVGGAFF.

The rearrangement uses TRBV30 and TRBJ2-7, with D tentatively TRBD2 (5 bases). CDR1 GTSNPN and CDR2 SVGIG come from the germline V gene (reference sequence). Trimming removed 3 bases at V and 3 bases at J, with 9 bases between. The CDR3 is made up of 12 amino acids. CDR3 bases: TGTGCCTGGAGGACTACCGGCTACGAGCAGTACTTC. Translated: CAWRTTGYEQYF.

J is TRBJ2-7 and V is TRBV11-2; TRBD1 agrees at 9 bases. V was pared by 11 bases and J by 7 bases, with 18 bases of the junction left unmatched. Germline CDR1 reads SGHAT; CDR2 reads FQNNGV. This CDR3 contains 15 residues. This chain's CDR3 is CADKEGQGFSGEQYF. Written as DNA, the CDR3 is TGTGCCGACAAAGAGGGACAGGGATTTTCTGGGGAGCAGTACTTC.

This sequence joins TRBV7-9 and TRBJ2-6; the match to TRBD2 covers 7 bases. V gave up 1 base and J gave up 4 bases; unmatched junction bases: 10. This CDR3 comprises 18 residues. The germline gives CDR1 SEHNR, CDR2 FQNEAQ (reference sequence). Here the CDR3 reads CASSLGGGGRLGANVLTF. CDR3 nucleotides: TGTGCCAGCAGCTTAGGGGGGGGAGGCCGTTTGGGGGCCAACGTCCTGACTTTC. Looking up the rest from reference TRBV7-9 and TRBJ2-6 gives the full variable domain: DTGVSQNPRHKITKRGQNVTFRCDPISEHNRLYWYRQTLGQGPEFLTYFQNEAQLEKSRLLSDRFSAERPKGSFSTLEIQRTEQGDSAMYLCASSLGGGGRLGANVLTFGAGSRLTVL.

Worth noting for this clone: Other DNA sequences in the same sample also yield this CDR3. The chain uses TRBV28 and TRBJ2-5; TRBD1 matches 7 bases. CDR3 length: 14 amino acids. Germline trimming cut 6 bases from V and 4 bases from J; bases unmatched to any gene: 8. Per germline, CDR1 MDHEN and CDR2 SYDVKM. CDR3 sequence: CASRSRQGRETQYF. In nucleotides, the CDR3 is TGTGCCAGCAGATCCCGACAGGGTCGAGAGACCCAGTACTTC. Full variable domain (rest looked up from reference TRBV28 and TRBJ2-5): DVKVTQSSRYLVKRTGEKVFLECVQDMDHENMFWYRQDPGLGLRLIYFSYDVKMKEKGDIPEGYSVSREKKERFSLILESASTNQTSMYLCASRSRQGRETQYFGPGTRLLVL.

The chain recombines TRBV6-5 with TRBJ2-5; 7 nucleotides agree with TRBD2. V lost 6 bases to trimming and J lost 1 base; unmatched junction nucleotides: 5. CDR3 length: 14 residues. Germline assignment: CDR1 MNHEY and CDR2 SVGAGI. The CDR3 DNA reads TGTGCCAGCAGCCTAGCTAGCGGCCAAGAGACCCAGTACTTC. It codes for CASSLASGQETQYF.

This clone was seen a handful of times. The chain is built from TRBV10-1 and TRBJ2-3; the D gene is possibly TRBD1 (6 bases). The CDR3 length is 17 residues. Germline V gives CDR1 WNHNN, CDR2 SYGVQD (reference sequence). V was shortened by 3 bases and J by 3 bases, with 19 bases between the two germline ends. CDR3 protein: CASSEGQGLGVTDTQYF. The DNA of the CDR3 is TGCGCCAGCAGTGAAGGGCAGGGGCTTGGGGTAACAGATACGCAGTATTTT.

The chain uses TRBV11-2 and TRBJ2-7; a possible D gene is TRBD1 (6 bases). The CDR3 is made up of 14 amino acids. V gave up 2 bases and J gave up 7 bases, with 15 bases separating them. The germline CDR1 and CDR2 sequences are SGHAT and FQNNGV. The CDR3 nucleotides read TGTGCCAGCAGCTTAAACACAGGGTTCCGGGAGCAGTACTTC. This translates into CASSLNTGFREQYF. The full variable domain, its missing parts supplied by reference TRBV11-2 and TRBJ2-7, is EAGVAQSPRYKIIEKRQSVAFWCNPISGHATLYWYQQILGQGPKLLIQFQNNGVVDDSQLPKDRFSAERLKGVDSTLKIQPAKLEDSAVYLCASSLNTGFREQYFGPGTRLTVT.

The V and J genes are TRBV30 and TRBJ2-1, with D unclear. The germline V gene encodes CDR1 GTSNPN and CDR2 SVGIG (reference sequence). This CDR3 spans 13 amino acids. V dropped 4 bases and J dropped 0 bases, with 7 bases sitting between them. This chain's CDR3 is CAWNLVSYNEQFF. DNA for the CDR3: TGTGCCTGGAATCTAGTCTCCTACAATGAGCAGTTCTTC.

The chain carries TRBV19 and TRBJ2-3; D ambiguous. Trimming removed 6 bases at V and 1 base at J, with 5 bases between. This CDR3 is built from 12 residues. Per germline, CDR1 LNHDA and CDR2 SQIVND (reference sequence). The CDR3: CASSSGTDTQYF. The CDR3, as DNA: TGTGCCAGTAGCAGCGGCACAGATACGCAGTATTTT.

The chain carries TRBV10-3 and TRBJ2-3; TRBD1 aligns across 7 bases. The CDR3 is made up of 17 amino acids. The V gene end was trimmed by 4 bases and the J gene end by 2 bases; junction bases not matched to a gene: 12. Looked up from germline, CDR1 is ENHRY and CDR2 is SYGVKD. Written as DNA, the CDR3 is TGTGCCATCAGTGGGATTTACAGGGGTTTTTCCACAGATACGCAGTATTTT. Its protein is CAISGIYRGFSTDTQYF.

The J gene is TRBJ1-2, the V gene TRBV7-9, with D possibly matching TRBD1 (6 bases). The CDR3 is 13 residues long. Trimming stripped 5 bases from V and 1 base from J, with 8 bases between. Germline lookup yields CDR1 SEHNR and CDR2 FQNEAQ (reference sequence). The DNA for the CDR3 is TGTGCCAGCAGCCCGGACAGTAACTATGGCTACACCTTC. It specifies CASSPDSNYGYTF. The full variable domain, completed using reference TRBV7-9 and TRBJ1-2, is DTGVSQNPRHKITKRGQNVTFRCDPISEHNRLYWYRQTLGQGPEFLTYFQNEAQLEKSRLLSDRFSAERPKGSFSTLEIQRTEQGDSAMYLCASSPDSNYGYTFGSGTRLTVV.

V usage is TRBV19 and J usage is TRBJ1-4; D is unclear. The CDR3 is 15 residues long. Germline V CDR1 and CDR2: LNHDA, SQIVND (reference sequence). V lost 2 bases and J lost 8, with 15 bases in between. CDR3 in DNA: TGTGCCAGTAGTATACCCAGGCAGTCCGGCGAAAAACTGTTTTTT. Residues: CASSIPRQSGEKLFF. The full variable domain, in which reference TRBV19 and TRBJ1-4 provide the parts outside the CDR3, is DGGITQSPKYLFRKEGQNVTLSCEQNLNHDAMYWYRQDPGQGLRLIYYSQIVNDFQKGDIAEGYSVSREKKESFPLTVTSAQKNPTAFYLCASSIPRQSGEKLFFGSGTQLSVL.

The J gene is TRBJ1-4, the V gene TRBV5-6; D remains ambiguous. Trimming cost V 4 bases and J 7 bases, with 14 bases left between them. The germline V gene encodes CDR1 SGHDT and CDR2 YYEEEE. The CDR3 length is 14 residues. CDR3 bases: TGTGCCAGCAGCCGAGGGCGGGGTTTTGAAAAACTGTTTTTT. As protein: CASSRGRGFEKLFF.

This clone was recorded a few times. V usage is TRBV6-6 and J usage is TRBJ1-2; D uncertain. Per the germline V gene, CDR1 is MNHNY and CDR2 is SVGAGI (reference sequence). This CDR3 is built from 13 residues. V lost 8 bases to trimming and J lost 6 bases, with 16 bases between them. The CDR3: CASSGWRVDGYTF. DNA of the CDR3: TGTGCCAGCTCGGGGTGGAGGGTGGATGGCTACACCTTC.

The chain carries TRBV30 and TRBJ1-1, with 7 nucleotides matching TRBD1. CDR1 is GTSNPN, CDR2 SVGIG, per germline (reference sequence). CDR3 size: 14 residues. The V gene end was trimmed by 2 bases and the J gene end by 4 bases; junction bases not matched to a gene: 7. CDR3 bases: TGTGCCTGGAGTTTCAGACAGGGTGGCACTGAAGCTTTCTTT. The encoded protein is CAWSFRQGGTEAFF.

This chain connects TRBV14 to TRBJ2-7; maybe TRBD1 (6 bases). The ends were cut back, 5 bases at V and 3 bases at J, with 14 bases in the middle. This CDR3 spans 14 amino acids. Germline assignment: CDR1 SGHDN and CDR2 FVKESK. The CDR3 DNA reads as TGTGCCAGCAGCTCTGGACAGCTCAACTACGAGCAGTACTTC. As protein: CASSSGQLNYEQYF.

The chain carries TRBV9 and TRBJ1-1; D possibly corresponds to TRBD1 (5 bases). From germline, CDR1 is SGDLS and CDR2 YYNGEE. This CDR3 is built from 14 residues. Trimming took 0 bases from V and 0 from J, leaving 6 bases between them. For the CDR3, the DNA is TGTGCCAGCAGCGTAGGGGGCATGAACACTGAAGCTTTCTTT. Translating gives CASSVGGMNTEAFF.

The chain couples TRBV5-5 to TRBJ2-7; TRBD1 aligns across 7 bases. Germline V gene data show CDR1 as SGHKS and CDR2 as YYEKEE (reference sequence). The CDR3 has 15 residues. With 1 base clipped from V and 0 bases from J, the junction kept 4 bases outside the gene matches. CDR3 protein: CASSLRGTVSYEQYF. The CDR3 DNA reads as TGTGCCAGCAGCTTGCGAGGGACAGTCTCCTACGAGCAGTACTTC.